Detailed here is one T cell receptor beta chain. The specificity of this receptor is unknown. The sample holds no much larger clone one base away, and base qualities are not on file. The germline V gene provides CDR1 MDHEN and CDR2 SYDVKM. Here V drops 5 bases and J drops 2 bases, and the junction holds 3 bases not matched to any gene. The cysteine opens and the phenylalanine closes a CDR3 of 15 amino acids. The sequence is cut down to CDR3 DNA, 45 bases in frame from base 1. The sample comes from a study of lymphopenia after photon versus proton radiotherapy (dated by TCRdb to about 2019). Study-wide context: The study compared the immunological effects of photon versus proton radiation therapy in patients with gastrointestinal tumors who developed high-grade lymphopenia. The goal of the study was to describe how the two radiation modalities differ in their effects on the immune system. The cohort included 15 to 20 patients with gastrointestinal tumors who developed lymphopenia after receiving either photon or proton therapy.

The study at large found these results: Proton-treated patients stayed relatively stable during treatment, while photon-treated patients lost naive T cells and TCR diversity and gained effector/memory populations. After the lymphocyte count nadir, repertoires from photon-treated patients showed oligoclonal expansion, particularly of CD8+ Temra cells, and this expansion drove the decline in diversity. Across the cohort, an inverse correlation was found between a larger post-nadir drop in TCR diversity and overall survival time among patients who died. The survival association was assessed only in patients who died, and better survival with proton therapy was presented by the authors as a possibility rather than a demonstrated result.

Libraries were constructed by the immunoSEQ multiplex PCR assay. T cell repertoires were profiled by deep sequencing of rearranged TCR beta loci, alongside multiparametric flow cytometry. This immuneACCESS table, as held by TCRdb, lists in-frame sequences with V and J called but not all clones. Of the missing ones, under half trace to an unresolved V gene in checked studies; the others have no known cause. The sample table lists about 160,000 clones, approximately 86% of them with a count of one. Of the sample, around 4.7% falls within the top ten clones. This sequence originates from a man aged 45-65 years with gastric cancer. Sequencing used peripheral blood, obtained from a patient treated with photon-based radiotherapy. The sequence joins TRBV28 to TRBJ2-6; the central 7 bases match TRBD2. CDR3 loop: CASSPGGAGANVLTF. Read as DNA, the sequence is TGTGCCAGCAGTCCGGGGGGAGCTGGGGCCAACGTCCTGACTTTC.